The T cell receptor beta chain described here comes from a study of CD8 T cells in ankylosing spondylitis. Notes on the study in general: Seemingly characteristic of ankylosing spondylitis blood was a TCR beta motif consisting of about 8 highly homologous variants. From matched ankylosing spondylitis synovial fluid, disease-linked clones were reportedly recovered at significantly enriched levels. A subset of motif variants has previously been described in the synovial fluid and blood of reactive arthritis. Clones linked with disease were CD8+ and fairly uncommon in the peripheral blood.

Germline values: CDR1 LGHNA, CDR2 YNFKEQ. There are 15 residues in the CDR3. Unmatched junction bases numbered 10, after V lost 1 base and J lost 8 bases. Molecular-barcoded quantitative 5'-RACE produced these TCR beta libraries. TCRdb re-called the 5' RACE reads through MiXCR, storing one row per CDR3 protein. The repertoire includes around 140,000 distinct CDR3 sequences, roughly a sixth of them detected once, and about 33% sits in the top ten. About this clonotype itself: No antigen is known for it.

This receptor was identified in a male donor with ankylosing spondylitis. What was sequenced was blood, either unsorted or a sorted T cell fraction (not recorded which). V gene TRBV4-2 combines with J gene TRBJ1-2; 7 bases fit TRBD1. CDR3 nucleotides: TGTGCCAGCAGCCAAGTCGGCGACAGGGCGAAAGGCTACACCTTC. This gives the protein CASSQVGDRAKGYTF.